The TCR beta chain described here comes from a study of response to subunit inactivated influenza vaccine. TCRdb re-analysed the RT-PCR reads in MiXCR, keeping a single row per CDR3 protein. The table records approximately 570,000 distinct CDR3 sequences, less than 10% of them present only once. On this clonotype: The antigen remains unidentified.

Study conclusions and caveats: Authors proposed each seasonal influenza vaccination draws in few new T cells.

The sample consisted of PBMCs from blood, taken around 25 months after vaccination. The TCR comes from a man between 50 and 69 years old who received an inactivated influenza vaccine.

The CDR3 protein is CASSPDPAGKNTQYF. DNA for the CDR3: TGTGCCAGCAGCCCGGACCCAGCGGGAAAAAATACGCAGTATTTT. The rearrangement uses TRBV5-4 and TRBJ2-3; the match to TRBD2 covers 7 bases. This CDR3 has 15 amino acids. Trimming at V came to 4 bases and at J to 7 bases, leaving 12 bases not matched to a gene. Germline V gene lookup returns CDR1 SGHNT and CDR2 YYREEE (reference sequence).